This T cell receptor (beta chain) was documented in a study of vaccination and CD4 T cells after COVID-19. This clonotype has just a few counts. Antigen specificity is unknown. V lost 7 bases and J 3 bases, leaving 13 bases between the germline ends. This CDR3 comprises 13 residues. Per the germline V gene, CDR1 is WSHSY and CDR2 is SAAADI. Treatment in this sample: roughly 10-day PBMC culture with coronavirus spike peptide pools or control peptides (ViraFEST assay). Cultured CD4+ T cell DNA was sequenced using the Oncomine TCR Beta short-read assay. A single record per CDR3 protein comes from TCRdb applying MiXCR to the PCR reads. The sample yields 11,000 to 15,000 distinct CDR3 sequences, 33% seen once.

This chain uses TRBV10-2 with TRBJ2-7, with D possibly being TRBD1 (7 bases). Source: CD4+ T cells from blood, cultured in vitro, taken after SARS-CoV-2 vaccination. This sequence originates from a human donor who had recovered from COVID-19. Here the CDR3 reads CASKEGASYEQYF. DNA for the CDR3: TGCGCCAGCAAGGAGGGGGCGAGCTACGAGCAGTACTTC.